This T cell receptor (beta chain) came from a study of T cells after yellow fever vaccination. The overall study: SMART-Seq v4 Ultra Low Input served to prepare low-cell-number fractions. Findings and caveats of the study: Peak timing came faster in the weaker secondary response, day 5 versus 15.

Germline CDR1 is SGHRS and CDR2 is YFSETQ. V dropped 4 bases and J dropped 3; count of bases not matched to a gene: 4. The length of the CDR3 is 15 residues. This clonotype occurred many times. The target antigen is unknown. Making TCR cDNA involved 5'RACE template switching, which added UMIs and a universal primer site. TCRdb called the 5' RACE reads again in MiXCR, with one record for every CDR3 protein. The sample shows about 260,000 distinct CDR3 sequences, over 10% of them seen only once. The material sequenced was CD4+ T cells sorted from PBMCs, taken 45 days after the yellow fever booster vaccination. The source of this sequence is a man younger than 40 who received the YFV17D yellow fever vaccine. V is TRBV5-1 and J is TRBJ2-2; 9 nucleotides line up with TRBD1. DNA of the CDR3: TGCGCCAGCAGCAAAAGGACAGGGGACACCGGGGAGCTGTTTTTT. Translating it yields CASSKRTGDTGELFF.